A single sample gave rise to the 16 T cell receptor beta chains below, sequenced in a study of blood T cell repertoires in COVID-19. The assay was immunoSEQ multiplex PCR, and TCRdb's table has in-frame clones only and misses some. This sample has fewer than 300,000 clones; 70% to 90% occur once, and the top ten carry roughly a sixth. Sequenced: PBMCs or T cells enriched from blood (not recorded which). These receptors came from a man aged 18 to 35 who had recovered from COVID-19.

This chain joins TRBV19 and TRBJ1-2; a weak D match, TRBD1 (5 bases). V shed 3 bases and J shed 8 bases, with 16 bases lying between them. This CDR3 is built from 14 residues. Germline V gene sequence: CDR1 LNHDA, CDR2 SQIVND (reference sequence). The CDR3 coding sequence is TGTGCCAGTAGTATGCCCCCTCAGGGCGAGGGCTACACCTTC. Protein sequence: CASSMPPQGEGYTF. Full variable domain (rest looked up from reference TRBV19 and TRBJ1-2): DGGITQSPKYLFRKEGQNVTLSCEQNLNHDAMYWYRQDPGQGLRLIYYSQIVNDFQKGDIAEGYSVSREKKESFPLTVTSAQKNPTAFYLCASSMPPQGEGYTFGSGTRLTVV.

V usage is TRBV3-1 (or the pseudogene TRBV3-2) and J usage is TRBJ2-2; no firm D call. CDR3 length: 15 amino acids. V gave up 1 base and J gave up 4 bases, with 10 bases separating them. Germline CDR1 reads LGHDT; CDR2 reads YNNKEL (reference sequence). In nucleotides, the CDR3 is TGTGCCAGCAGCCAAGCGTCAGGATCCACCGGGGAGCTGTTTTTT. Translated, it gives CASSQASGSTGELFF.

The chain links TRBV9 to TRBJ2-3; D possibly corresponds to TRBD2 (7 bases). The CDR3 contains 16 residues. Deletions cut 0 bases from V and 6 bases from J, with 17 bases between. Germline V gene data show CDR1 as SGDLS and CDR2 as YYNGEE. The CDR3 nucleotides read TGTGCCAGCAGCGTAGCTCGAGCGGAGGGGGGGGATACGCAGTATTTT. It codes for CASSVARAEGGDTQYF.

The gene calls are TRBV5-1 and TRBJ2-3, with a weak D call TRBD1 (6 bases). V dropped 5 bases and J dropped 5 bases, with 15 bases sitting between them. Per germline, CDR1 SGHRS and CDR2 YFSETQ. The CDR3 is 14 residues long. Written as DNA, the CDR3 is TGCGCCAGCAGTCCTCGGACAGACGGAGATACGCAGTATTTT. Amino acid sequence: CASSPRTDGDTQYF.

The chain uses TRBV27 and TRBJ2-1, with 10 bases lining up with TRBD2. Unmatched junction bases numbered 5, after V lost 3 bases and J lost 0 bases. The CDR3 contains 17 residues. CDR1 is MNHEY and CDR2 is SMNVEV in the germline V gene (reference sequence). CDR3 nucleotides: TGTGCCAGCAGTTTGCATACTAGCGGGATCTCCTACAATGAGCAGTTCTTC. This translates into CASSLHTSGISYNEQFF.

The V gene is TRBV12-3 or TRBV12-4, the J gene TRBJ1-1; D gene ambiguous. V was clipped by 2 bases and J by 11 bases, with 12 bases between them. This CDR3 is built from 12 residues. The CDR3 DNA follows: TGTGCCAGCAGTTTAAGTCTAAGAGGGGCTTTCTTT. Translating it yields CASSLSLRGAFF.

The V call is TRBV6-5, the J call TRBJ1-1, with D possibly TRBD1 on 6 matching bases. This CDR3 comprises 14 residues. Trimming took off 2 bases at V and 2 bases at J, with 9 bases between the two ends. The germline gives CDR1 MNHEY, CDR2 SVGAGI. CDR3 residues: CASSYRGANTEAFF. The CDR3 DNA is TGTGCCAGCAGTTACCGGGGGGCAAACACTGAAGCTTTCTTT.

Here the CDR3 reads CAWSRDRAGYTF. The CDR3 nucleotides read TGTGCCTGGAGCCGGGACAGGGCGGGCTACACCTTC. This rearrangement joins TRBV30 to TRBJ1-2; 9 bases fit TRBD1. The CDR3 spans 12 residues. Trimming cost V 3 bases and J 8 bases; bases outside gene matches: 4. Germline V gene lookup returns CDR1 GTSNPN and CDR2 SVGIG (reference sequence). Combining the CDR3 with reference TRBV30 and TRBJ1-2 gives the whole variable domain SQTIHQWPATLVQPVGSPLSLECTVEGTSNPNLYWYRQAAGRGLQLLFYSVGIGQISSEVPQNLSASRPQDRQFILSSKKLLLSDSGFYLCAWSRDRAGYTFGSGTRLTVV.

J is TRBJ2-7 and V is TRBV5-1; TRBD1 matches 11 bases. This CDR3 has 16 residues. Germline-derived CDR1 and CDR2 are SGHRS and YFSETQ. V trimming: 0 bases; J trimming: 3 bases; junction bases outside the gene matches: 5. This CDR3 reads CASSLDPGTGGYEQYF. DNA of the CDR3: TGCGCCAGCAGCTTGGATCCCGGGACAGGGGGCTACGAGCAGTACTTC.

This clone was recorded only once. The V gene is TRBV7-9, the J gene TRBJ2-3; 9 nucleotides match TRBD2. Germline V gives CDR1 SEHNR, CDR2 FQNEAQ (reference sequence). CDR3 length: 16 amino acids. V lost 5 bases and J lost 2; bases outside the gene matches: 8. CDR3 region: CASSRTSGRSTDTQYF. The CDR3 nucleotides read TGTGCCAGCAGCCGAACGAGCGGGAGGTCCACAGATACGCAGTATTTT.

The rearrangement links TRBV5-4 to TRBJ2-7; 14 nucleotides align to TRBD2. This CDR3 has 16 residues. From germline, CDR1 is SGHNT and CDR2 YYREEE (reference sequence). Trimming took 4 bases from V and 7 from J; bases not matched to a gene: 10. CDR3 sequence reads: CASSPPGLAGVREQYF. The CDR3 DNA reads TGTGCCAGCAGCCCACCGGGACTAGCGGGAGTACGGGAGCAGTACTTC.

The CDR3 DNA sequence: TGTGCCAGCAGCTCCCAGTTCACCCCCTACGAGCAGTACTTC. It translates to CASSSQFTPYEQYF. This sequence joins TRBV5-4 and TRBJ2-7; D is unclear. The germline V gene has CDR1 SGHNT and CDR2 YYREEE (reference sequence). This CDR3 is built from 14 residues. V lost 3 bases, J lost 2 bases, and 12 bases lay in between.

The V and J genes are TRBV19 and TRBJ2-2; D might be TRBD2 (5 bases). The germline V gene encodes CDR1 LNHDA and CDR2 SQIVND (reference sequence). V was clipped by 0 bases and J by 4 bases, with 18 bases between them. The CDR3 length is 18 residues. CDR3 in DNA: TGTGCCAGTAGTATAGATCCAAGCCGGGAATTCAGCACCGGGGAGCTGTTTTTT. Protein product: CASSIDPSREFSTGELFF.

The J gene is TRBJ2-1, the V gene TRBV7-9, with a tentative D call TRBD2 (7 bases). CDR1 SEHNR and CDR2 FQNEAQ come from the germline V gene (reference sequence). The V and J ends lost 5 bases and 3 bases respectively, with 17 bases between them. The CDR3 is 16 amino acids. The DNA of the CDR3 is TGTGCCAGCAGCCCTCGGGGGGCGGGGGACTACAATGAGCAGTTCTTC. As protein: CASSPRGAGDYNEQFF.

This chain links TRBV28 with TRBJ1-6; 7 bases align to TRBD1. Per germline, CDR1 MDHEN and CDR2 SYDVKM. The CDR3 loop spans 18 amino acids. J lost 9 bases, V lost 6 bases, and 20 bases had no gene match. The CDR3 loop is CASSPLLDRAVGSSPLHF. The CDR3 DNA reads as TGTGCCAGCAGCCCCCTGCTCGACAGGGCCGTGGGGAGTTCACCCCTCCACTTT.

The CDR3 protein is CASSRGGTWETQYF. In DNA form, the CDR3 reads TGTGCCAGCAGCCGAGGGGGTACGTGGGAGACCCAGTACTTC. The V call is TRBV2, the J call TRBJ2-5; TRBD1 is a possible D gene (6 bases). Trimming took 6 bases from V and 5 from J, leaving 16 bases between them. The CDR3 length is 14 residues. The germline V gene encodes CDR1 SNHLY and CDR2 FYNNEI.